Presented here are 13 T cell receptor beta chains from one specimen sequenced in a study of human T cells and chemical hapten exposure. TCRdb re-derived calls from the RACE reads in MiXCR, one entry per CDR3 protein. This table holds about 85,000 distinct CDR3 sequences, 11% found once. Time point here: patch test 2, 6 weeks after DPC sensitization. Treatment of the sample: therapeutic diphenylcyclopropenone sensitization with weekly scalp DPC. The input for sequencing was whole blood, taken in connection with sensitization to the hapten diphenylcyclopropenone (DPC). These receptors were collected from a man between 18 and 35 years old with alopecia areata. Some clones in this sample may be carry-over from other donors' samples.

This clonotype was seen a few times. This chain uses TRBV11-2 with TRBJ2-7, with TRBD2 matching 10 bases. The germline gives CDR1 SGHAT, CDR2 FQNNGV. V dropped 5 bases and J dropped 4; count of bases not matched to a gene: 5. CDR3 length: 14 residues. CDR3 bases: TGTGCCAGCAGCATATCTAGCGGGGGTTACGAGCAGTACGTC. It is translated as CASSISSGGYEQYV.

This clonotype was counted ten times or more. The V call is TRBV18, the J call TRBJ2-5, with D unresolved. The CDR3 is made up of 15 amino acids. Trimming shortened V by 3 bases and J by 1 base, and 12 bases separated the two germline ends. From germline, CDR1 is KGHSH and CDR2 LQKENI. CDR3 amino acids: CASSPGRTLQETQYF. The CDR3 nucleotides read TGTGCCAGCTCACCGGGTAGGACCCTCCAAGAGACCCAGTACTTC.

A few counts support this clonotype. V usage is TRBV20-1 and J usage is TRBJ2-4, with 7 positions matching TRBD2. CDR3 length equals 15 residues. The junction had 8 bases not matched to a gene; V was cut back by 6 bases and J by 0 bases. CDR1 DFQATT and CDR2 SNEGSKA come from the germline V gene (reference sequence). CDR3 nucleotides: TGCAGTGCCCTAGGGAGGGGTTTAGCCAAAAACATTCAGTACTTC. Protein sequence: CSALGRGLAKNIQYF.

This clonotype was counted only a few times. The CDR3 nucleotides read TGTGCCAGCAGCTTGACCGGGACAGCAACTAATGAAAAACTGTTTTTT. Amino acid sequence: CASSLTGTATNEKLFF. The chain uses TRBV3-1 and TRBJ1-4, with 7 bases fitting TRBD1. After removal of 5 bases from V and 0 bases from J, the junction contained 6 bases not matched to a gene. CDR1 is LGHDT, CDR2 YNNKEL, per germline (reference sequence). The CDR3 has 16 residues.

This clonotype was picked up many times. The V and J genes are TRBV7-9 and TRBJ1-6; TRBD1 aligns across 11 bases. J was trimmed by 6 bases and V by 4 bases; bases with no gene match: 2. The CDR3 runs 15 residues. The germline V gene encodes CDR1 SEHNR and CDR2 FQNEAQ (reference sequence). CDR3 sequence reads: CASSSGQGANSPLHF. CDR3 nucleotide sequence: TGTGCCAGCAGCTCAGGACAGGGGGCTAATTCACCCCTCCACTTT. Combining the CDR3 with reference TRBV7-9 and TRBJ1-6 gives the whole variable domain DTGVSQNPRHKITKRGQNVTFRCDPISEHNRLYWYRQTLGQGPEFLTYFQNEAQLEKSRLLSDRFSAERPKGSFSTLEIQRTEQGDSAMYLCASSSGQGANSPLHFGNGTRLTVT.

This clonotype turned up a few times. This rearrangement joins TRBV20-1 to TRBJ1-6, with D perhaps TRBD1 (6 bases). The CDR3 runs 13 residues. Trimming left V 5 bases short and J 5 bases short, with 10 bases between. Germline V gene sequence: CDR1 DFQATT, CDR2 SNEGSKA (reference sequence). The DNA of the CDR3 is TGCAGTGCTGGGGGACATGATAATTCACCCCTCCACTTT. This sequence encodes CSAGGHDNSPLHF.

This clonotype was found a few times. The chain recombines TRBV4-1 with TRBJ2-5, with 16 nucleotides matching TRBD2. The CDR3 extends over 16 amino acids. The germline V gene has CDR1 MGHRA and CDR2 YSYEKL. With V trimmed by 8 bases and J by 5 bases, 8 bases remained unmatched. For the CDR3, the DNA is TGCGCCAGCCAAAGGGGACTAGCGGGGGGGCGTGAGACCCAGTACTTC. Residues: CASQRGLAGGRETQYF.

The chain recombines TRBV28 with TRBJ1-2; D unclear. The ends were cut back, 4 bases at V and 8 bases at J, with 5 bases in the middle. This CDR3 has 10 residues. The germline V gene encodes CDR1 MDHEN and CDR2 SYDVKM. The chain's CDR3 is CASSSLGYTF. Here the CDR3 DNA reads TGTGCCAGCAGTTCCTTGGGCTACACCTTC.

The sample holds a few counts of this clonotype. This chain uses TRBV6-4 with TRBJ2-7; TRBD1 agrees at 11 bases. This CDR3 contains 14 residues. Per germline, CDR1 MRHNA and CDR2 SNTAGT. V lost 2 bases, J lost 6 bases, and 3 bases stayed unmatched. The CDR3 is CASSDGTGGGEQYF. The CDR3 bases are TGTGCCAGCAGTGACGGGACAGGGGGAGGCGAGCAGTACTTC.

This clonotype was recorded many times. V gene TRBV28 combines with J gene TRBJ2-7; D might be TRBD2 (6 bases). CDR1 is MDHEN, CDR2 SYDVKM, per germline. This CDR3 has 15 residues. Trimming removed 1 base from V and 2 bases from J, with 12 bases in between. Written as DNA, the CDR3 is TGTGCCAGCAGTTTATCGGGAGAATACCCCTACGAGCAGTACTTC. Residues: CASSLSGEYPYEQYF.

The CDR3 nucleotides are TGCAGCGTTGGGGGCGCTGAGGCCGAAAAACTGTTTTTT. Amino acids: CSVGGAEAEKLFF. This chain joins TRBV29-1 and TRBJ1-4; D possibly corresponds to TRBD1 (5 bases). Germline V lookup: CDR1 SQVTM, CDR2 ANQGSEA. This CDR3 region has 13 residues. Trimming removed 4 bases from V and 8 bases from J, with 14 bases in between.

The CDR3 here is CASSKDAFPPLHF. In DNA, the CDR3 is TGTGCCAGCAGCAAAGATGCCTTTCCACCCCTCCACTTT. The chain links TRBV21-1 to TRBJ1-6. TRBV21-1 is marked as a pseudogene. CDR3 length equals 13 residues.

This clonotype appeared many times. The chain combines TRBV7-7 with TRBJ2-7; 8 bases are a match to TRBD1. The CDR3 has 17 amino acids. Germline loops: CDR1 SSHAT, CDR2 FNYEAQ (reference sequence). The V segment lost 1 base and the J segment 6 bases; nucleotides outside the gene matches: 14. The DNA for the CDR3 is TGTGCCAGCAGCTTAGTAGGAGGTGGCAGGGGGCTCGTCGAGCAGTACGTC. Translating it yields CASSLVGGGRGLVEQYV.